The next 14 T cell receptor beta chains were all read from a single sample in a study of T cells in Graves' hyperthyroidism and ophthalmopathy. The source material, RNA transcripts, was used to amplify TCR beta CDR3 regions. With the HTBI primer set, the TCR CDR3 went through a first round of RT-PCR. TCRdb recomputed calls from the multiplex PCR reads with MiXCR, one row per CDR3 protein. The sample records about 640,000 distinct CDR3 sequences, about 20% being singletons. Sequencing was carried out using blood. The receptor set was obtained from a man aged 25 to 40 with Graves' ophthalmopathy.

The chain links TRBV30 to TRBJ2-2; no firm D call. CDR1 and CDR2 (germline): GTSNPN, SVGIG (reference sequence). The V end was cut by 2 bases, the J end by 0 bases, with 13 bases between. The CDR3 consists of 16 residues. CDR3 nucleotide sequence: TGTGCCTGGAGTACCGCTAGGGCAACGAACACCGGGGAGCTGTTTTTT. Residues: CAWSTARATNTGELFF.

This clonotype was observed a few times. The chain links TRBV7-3 to TRBJ2-1; 8 bases map to TRBD1. There are 15 residues in the CDR3. Per germline, CDR1 SGHTA and CDR2 FQGTGA. V was clipped by 5 bases and J by 8 bases; unmatched bases: 11. The CDR3 reads CASSPSDRVIDEQFF. In DNA form, the CDR3 reads TGTGCCAGCAGCCCATCGGACAGGGTAATCGATGAGCAGTTCTTC.

This clonotype was counted at least ten times. The junction and the germline gene differ at one end; a read error may be behind it. The V and J genes are TRBV11-2 and TRBJ2-5; D is tentatively TRBD1 or TRBD2 (5 bases each). From germline, CDR1 is SGHAT and CDR2 FQNNGV. The CDR3 covers 12 residues. The CDR3 region has the DNA TGTGCCAGCAGCTTATCGACGGGGCAAGGGCACTTC. This sequence encodes CASSLSTGQGHF.

As concerns this clonotype: At one end the junction does not follow the germline gene, possibly because of a read error. The chain recombines TRBV7-7 with TRBJ2-3; D is ambiguous. Germline V gives CDR1 SSHAT, CDR2 FNYEAQ (reference sequence). The CDR3 extends over 13 amino acids. The CDR3 region has the DNA TGTGCTAGCAGCTTAGACGTCACAGATACGCAGTATTTT. It specifies CASSLDVTDTQYF.

This clonotype has only a few counts. The chain employs TRBV5-1 and TRBJ1-5; D may be TRBD1 (6 bases). Trimming took 0 bases from V and 5 from J, leaving 12 bases between them. CDR1 is SGHRS, CDR2 YFSETQ, per germline. The length of the CDR3 is 15 residues. In nucleotides, the CDR3 is TGCGCCAGCAGCTTGGGAGACAGGCCCCATCAGCCCCAGCATTTT. Protein sequence: CASSLGDRPHQPQHF.

This clonotype was found a few times. V is TRBV24-1 and J is TRBJ1-5, with unresolved D. The V end was cut by 4 bases, the J end by 2 bases, with 5 bases between. Germline V gene lookup returns CDR1 KGHDR and CDR2 SFDVKD. There are 13 residues in the CDR3. CDR3 amino acids: CATSEPGNQPQHF. The CDR3 coding sequence is TGTGCCACCAGTGAACCAGGCAATCAGCCCCAGCATTTT.

There are a few counts of this clonotype. The chain couples TRBV7-9 to TRBJ2-1; 7 nucleotides align to TRBD1. The J segment lost 10 bases and the V segment lost 4 bases, leaving 10 bases of the junction unmatched. Germline assignment: CDR1 SEHNR and CDR2 FQNEAQ (reference sequence). The length of the CDR3 is 14 residues. CDR3 DNA: TGTGCCAGCAGCTCTGGGGGACAGAGAGAGGAGCAGTTCTTC. This encodes CASSSGGQREEQFF.

This sequence joins TRBV6-1 and TRBJ1-1, with a possible D match to TRBD1 (5 bases). With 11 bases removed from V and 11 bases from J, the gap between germline ends came to 12 bases. The germline V gene encodes CDR1 MNHNS and CDR2 SASEGT. The length of the CDR3 is 9 residues. The CDR3 nucleotides are TGTGCCTCCGGGGGGGGGGCTTTCTTT. Translating it yields CASGGGAFF.

This chain connects TRBV10-3 to TRBJ2-1; 9 nucleotides line up with TRBD1. V was clipped by 3 bases and J by 9 bases; unmatched bases: 6. CDR3 length equals 14 residues. The germline V gene has CDR1 ENHRY and CDR2 SYGVKD. The CDR3 here is CAISEDRGRTEQFF. The CDR3 nucleotides read TGTGCCATCAGTGAAGACAGGGGGAGGACTGAGCAGTTCTTC.

This clonotype was detected only a few times. This chain connects TRBV7-9 to TRBJ2-4, with TRBD1 identical over 8 bases. V lost 6 bases, J lost 1 base, and 5 bases stayed unmatched. The germline V gene has CDR1 SEHNR and CDR2 FQNEAQ (reference sequence). The CDR3 spans 15 residues. The CDR3 reads CASSSDREAKNIQYF. CDR3 in DNA: TGTGCCAGCAGTTCGGACAGGGAGGCCAAAAACATTCAGTACTTC.

This clonotype was seen repeatedly, ten times or more. The V call is TRBV30, the J call TRBJ2-5; a possible D gene is TRBD1 (6 bases). Germline V lookup: CDR1 GTSNPN, CDR2 SVGIG (reference sequence). The CDR3 sequence is 14 residues long. Trimming took off 3 bases at V and 1 base at J, with 12 bases between the two ends. CDR3 residues: CAWRLQGLQETQYF. CDR3 coding DNA: TGTGCCTGGAGACTACAGGGCCTCCAAGAGACCCAGTACTTC.

The rearrangement uses TRBV6-5 and TRBJ2-3; D is tentatively TRBD1 or TRBD2 (6 bases each). Germline CDR1 reads MNHEY; CDR2 reads SVGAGI. The CDR3 is made up of 20 amino acids. V was pared by 2 bases and J by 7 bases, with 31 bases between. DNA for the CDR3: TGTGCCAGCAGTTACCGGGGGCTTGCTCAAGGTGTGGGGGTGCTTAATACGCAGTATTTT. Translating it yields CASSYRGLAQGVGVLNTQYF.

Comments on this clonotype: No conserved phenylalanine or tryptophan is present at the end of the CDR3, so a read error is the likely explanation. This sequence joins TRBV10-2 and TRBJ1-1, with unresolved D. The CDR3 is 12 amino acids. CDR1 is WSHSY, CDR2 SAAADI, per germline. The ends were cut back, 2 bases at V and 3 bases at J, with 4 bases in the middle. This chain's CDR3 is CASSEAHTEAFS. CDR3 sequence (DNA): TGCGCCAGCAGTGAGGCTCACACTGAAGCTTTCTCT.

V gene TRBV20-1 combines with J gene TRBJ2-7, with D perhaps matching TRBD1 (5 bases). This CDR3 has 14 residues. Germline-derived CDR1 and CDR2 are DFQATT and SNEGSKA (reference sequence). Deletions cut 5 bases from V and 2 bases from J, with 16 bases between. The CDR3 region is CSAYQTDNPYEQYF. CDR3 in DNA: TGCAGTGCTTACCAGACGGACAACCCCTACGAGCAGTACTTC.